This T cell receptor (beta chain) was identified during a study of blood T cell repertoires in COVID-19. Study details: Sources were T cells, B-cell-depleted T cells, or PBMCs; the material itself was cDNA or gDNA.

The germline gives CDR1 SGHVS, CDR2 FQNEAQ. V shed 5 bases, J shed 9 bases, and the junction held 6 bases outside the gene matches. The CDR3 covers 12 residues. Some clones are missing from TCRdb's copy, which holds only in-frame ones; the method was immunoSEQ multiplex PCR. The sample includes roughly 76,000 clones, approximately 88% seen only once; the top ten take just over 8%. The sequenced sample was peripheral blood. The chain couples TRBV7-8 to TRBJ1-1, with 7 bases fitting TRBD1. This TCR was recovered from a man aged 25-45 years with acute or convalescent COVID-19. The CDR3 spells CASSTGTDKAFF. CDR3 in DNA: TGTGCCAGCAGCACCGGGACAGACAAAGCTTTCTTT.